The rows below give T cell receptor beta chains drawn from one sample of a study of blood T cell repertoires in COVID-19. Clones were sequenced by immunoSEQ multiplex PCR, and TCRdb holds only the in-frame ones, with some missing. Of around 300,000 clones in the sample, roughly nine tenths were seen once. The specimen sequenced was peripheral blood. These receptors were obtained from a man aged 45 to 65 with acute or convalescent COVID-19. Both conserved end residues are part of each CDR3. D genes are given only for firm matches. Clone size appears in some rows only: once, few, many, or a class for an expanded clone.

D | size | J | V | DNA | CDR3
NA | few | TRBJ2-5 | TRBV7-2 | TGTGCCAGCAGCTTAAGGGGGCGGGGTGGAGAGACCCAGTACTTC | CASSLRGRGGETQYF
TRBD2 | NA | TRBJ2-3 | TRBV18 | TGTGCCAGCTCAGGGGGACTAGCGAGCACAGATACGCAGTATTTT | CASSGGLASTDTQYF
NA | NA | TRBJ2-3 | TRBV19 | TGTGCCAGTAGTATAGGGACAATCAGCACAGATACGCAGTATTTT | CASSIGTISTDTQYF
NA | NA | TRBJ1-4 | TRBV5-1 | TGCGCCAGCAGCTTGACCCAGGGGAATGAAAAACTGTTTTTT | CASSLTQGNEKLFF
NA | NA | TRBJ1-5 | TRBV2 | TGTGCCAGCAGTATACAGGGATCTGGGGGCAATCAGCCCCAGCATTTT | CASSIQGSGGNQPQHF
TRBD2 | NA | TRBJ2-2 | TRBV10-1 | TGCGCCAGCAGCCTCGGGACTAGCCCCGGGGAGCTGTTTTTT | CASSLGTSPGELFF
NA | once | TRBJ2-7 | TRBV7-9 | TGTGCCAGCAGCTTGGTGGGGGGGCCAGGCGAGCAGTACTTC | CASSLVGGPGEQYF
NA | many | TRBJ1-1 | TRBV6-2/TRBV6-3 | TGTGCCAGCAGTACTAGGGAGGACACTGAAGCTTTCTTT | CASSTREDTEAFF
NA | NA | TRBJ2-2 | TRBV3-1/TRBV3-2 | TGTGCCAGCATCGATCGCGGGGTGACCGGGGAGCTGTTTTTT | CASIDRGVTGELFF
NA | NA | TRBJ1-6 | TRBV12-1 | TGTGCCAGCAGCTTTGCTCCGGACAGGGTGGATTCACCCCTCCACTTT | CASSFAPDRVDSPLHF
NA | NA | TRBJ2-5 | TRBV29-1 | TGCAGCGTTCGGCGGTCCCAAGAGACCCAGTACTTC | CSVRRSQETQYF
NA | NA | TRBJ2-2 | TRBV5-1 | TGCGCCAGCAGCTCGGACTTTTCGGGCGGGGAGCTGTTTTTT | CASSSDFSGGELFF
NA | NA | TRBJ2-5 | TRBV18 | TGTGCCAGCTCACCACCTGGACAAGGGGCGGAGACCCAGTACTTC | CASSPPGQGAETQYF
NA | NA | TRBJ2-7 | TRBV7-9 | TGTGCCAGCAGCTTAGGAGGGGGACCTCACTACGAGCAGTACTTC | CASSLGGGPHYEQYF
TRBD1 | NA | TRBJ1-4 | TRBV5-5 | TGTGCCAGCGTCCGGGACGGAGGGGGCAATGAAAAACTGTTTTTT | CASVRDGGGNEKLFF
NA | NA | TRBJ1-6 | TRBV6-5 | TGTGCCAGCAGTTTGTACAGGGCGGATTCACCCCTCCACTTT | CASSLYRADSPLHF
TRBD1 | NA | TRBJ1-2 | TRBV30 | TGTGCCTGGAGTGTACATGGGGGACAGCTCCCCAATGGGGGCTACACCTTC | CAWSVHGGQLPNGGYTF
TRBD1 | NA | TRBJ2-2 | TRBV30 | TGTGCCTGGAGTCCGGGACAGGGGCACACCGGGGAGCTGTTTTTT | CAWSPGQGHTGELFF
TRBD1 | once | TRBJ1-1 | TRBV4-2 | TGTGCCAGCAGCCACCCTAACAGGGGGAAGGGCACTGAAGCTTTCTTT | CASSHPNRGKGTEAFF
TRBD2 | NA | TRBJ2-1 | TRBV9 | TGTGCCAGCAGCGTGACTAACCTAGCGGGGGGGCCAGCTGAGCAGTTCTTC | CASSVTNLAGGPAEQFF
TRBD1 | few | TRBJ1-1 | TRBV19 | TGTGCCAGTAGTATCACCGGGACAGGGGGCTTTTTCACTGAAGCTTTCTTT | CASSITGTGGFFTEAFF
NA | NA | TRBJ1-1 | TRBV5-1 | TGCGCCAGCAGCTCACAGGAGAACACTGAAGCTTTCTTT | CASSSQENTEAFF
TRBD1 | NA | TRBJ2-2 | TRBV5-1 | TGCGCCAGCAGCTTGAGGAGGCCGGACAGGGCGTCGGGCACCGGGGAGCTGTTTTTT | CASSLRRPDRASGTGELFF
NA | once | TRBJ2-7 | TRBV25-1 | TGTGCCAGCAGTGAAGCAGGGTTGGGGGGGGGCATCGAGCAGTACTTC | CASSEAGLGGGIEQYF
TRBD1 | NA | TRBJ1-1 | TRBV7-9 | TGTGCCAGCAGCCGTAAGGGGGCAAATGGAGAAGCTTTCTTT | CASSRKGANGEAFF
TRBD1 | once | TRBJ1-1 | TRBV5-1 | TGCGCCAGCAACCCGGACAGGGATGAAGCTTTCTTT | CASNPDRDEAFF
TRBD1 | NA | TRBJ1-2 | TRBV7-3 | TGTGCCAGCAGCGTTGACAGGGACCGTAATGGCTACACCTTC | CASSVDRDRNGYTF
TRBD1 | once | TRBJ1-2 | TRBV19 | TGTGCCAGTAGCGGGCCGGGACAGGGATGGAGCGGCTACACCTTC | CASSGPGQGWSGYTF
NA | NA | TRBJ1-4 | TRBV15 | TGTGCCACCAGCTTGACAGGACGAAATGAAAAACTGTTTTTT | CATSLTGRNEKLFF
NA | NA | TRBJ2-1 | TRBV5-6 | TGTGCCAGCAGCTTGAGCCGGGGGGAGCAGTTCTTC | CASSLSRGEQFF
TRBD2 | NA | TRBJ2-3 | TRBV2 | TGTGCCAGCGGAGGGACTAGCCATCCAGATACGCAGTATTTT | CASGGTSHPDTQYF
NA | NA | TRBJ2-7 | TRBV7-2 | TGTGCCAGCAGCCCCAGGGGCAGTGGCCCCTACGAGCAGTACTTC | CASSPRGSGPYEQYF
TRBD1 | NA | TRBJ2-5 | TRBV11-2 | TGTGCCAGCAGCATCACAGGGGACGAGACCCAGTACTTC | CASSITGDETQYF
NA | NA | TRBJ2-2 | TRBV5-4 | TGTGCCAGCAGCTTGCGACAGCTCAACACCGGGGAGCTGTTTTTT | CASSLRQLNTGELFF
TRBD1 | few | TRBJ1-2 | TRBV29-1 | TGCAGCGTGGTGGACAGGGCTAACTATGGCTACACCTTC | CSVVDRANYGYTF
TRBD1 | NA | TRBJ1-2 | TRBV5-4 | TGTGCCAGCAGCTTAGACAGGGGGAACCGCTACACCTTC | CASSLDRGNRYTF
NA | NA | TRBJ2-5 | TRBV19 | TGTGCCAGTGGAGACCGGCTCACAGGGGAGACCCAGTACTTC | CASGDRLTGETQYF
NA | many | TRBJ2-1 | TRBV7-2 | TGTGCCAGCAGCTTTATAGAGGGATTCGGTGAGCAGTTCTTC | CASSFIEGFGEQFF
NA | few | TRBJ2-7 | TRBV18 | TGTGCCAGCTCACTACAGGGTTTCCACGAGCAGTACTTC | CASSLQGFHEQYF
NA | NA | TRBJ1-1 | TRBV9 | TGTGCCAGCAGCACCCAACCGACAGCGAACACTGAAGCTTTCTTT | CASSTQPTANTEAFF
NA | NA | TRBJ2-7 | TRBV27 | TGTGCCAGCAGTTTATCCGGGGACACTACCTACGAGCAGTACTTC | CASSLSGDTTYEQYF
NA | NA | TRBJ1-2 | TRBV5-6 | TGTGCCAGCAGCTTGGATCGTCTCCATGGCTACACCTTC | CASSLDRLHGYTF
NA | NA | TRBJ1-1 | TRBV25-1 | TGTGCCAGCAGTGAATACCGCGGAACTGAAGCTTTCTTT | CASSEYRGTEAFF
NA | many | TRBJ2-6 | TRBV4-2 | TGTGCCAGCAGCCAGACGGGTACTGGGGCCAACGTCCTGACTTTC | CASSQTGTGANVLTF
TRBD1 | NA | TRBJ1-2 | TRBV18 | TGTGCCAGCTCACCTGACAGGGGTGGCTACACCTTC | CASSPDRGGYTF
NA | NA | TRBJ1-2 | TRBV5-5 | TGTGCCAGCAGCTTGGAACCGCGGATTATCTACGGCTACACCTTC | CASSLEPRIIYGYTF
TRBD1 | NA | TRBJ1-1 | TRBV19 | TGTGCCAGTACCCCACAGGGGAGAATCGCTGAAGCTTTCTTT | CASTPQGRIAEAFF
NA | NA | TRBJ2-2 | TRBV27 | TGTGCCAGCCGACAGGTGGAGACCGGGGAGCTGTTTTTT | CASRQVETGELFF